A selection of T cell receptor beta chains follows, all from one sample in a study of CD8+ T cells in alopecia areata. Libraries were prepared by immunoSEQ multiplex PCR; TCRdb keeps only in-frame clonotypes and omits some of them. The data show 150,000 or so clones, 87% seen once. Sequenced here: CD8+ T cells sorted from blood, sampled at week 0. These receptors were obtained from a human donor with alopecia areata. CDR3s include the opening cysteine and the closing phenylalanine or tryptophan. A D gene is named only where the DNA matches it firmly. Clone size is stated in some rows and not others, as once, few, many or a class when expanded.

NA NA TRBJ2-7 TRBV5-4 CASSPGLTYEQYF TGTGCCAGCAGCCCCGGACTGACCTACGAGCAGTACTTC
NA NA TRBJ2-7 TRBV4-1 CASSQGRGQYEQYF TGCGCCAGCAGCCAAGGACGTGGGCAGTACGAGCAGTACTTC
NA NA TRBJ1-5 TRBV10-3 CAISESIGPNQPQHF TGTGCCATCAGTGAGTCGATTGGCCCCAATCAGCCCCAGCATTTT
once NA TRBJ2-5 TRBV6-6 CASSHPQSILAETQYF TGTGCCAGCAGTCATCCGCAGTCCATTTTGGCAGAGACCCAGTACTTC
NA NA TRBJ1-5 TRBV27 CASSPRDKNQPQHF TGTGCCAGCAGTCCCCGGGACAAAAATCAGCCCCAGCATTTT
NA NA TRBJ2-6 TRBV13 CASSLGQGGNVLTF TGTGCCAGCAGCTTAGGTCAGGGTGGCAACGTCCTGACTTTC
NA TRBD1 TRBJ1-2 TRBV9 CASSVWGQGPPNYGYTF TGTGCCAGCAGCGTATGGGGACAGGGTCCCCCTAACTATGGCTACACCTTC
NA NA TRBJ1-5 TRBV9 CASNLGDSNQPQHF TGTGCCAGCAACCTCGGGGATAGCAATCAGCCCCAGCATTTT
few NA TRBJ2-1 TRBV29-1 CSVEDRDGLINNEQFF TGCAGCGTTGAAGATCGGGACGGGCTTATCAACAATGAGCAGTTCTTC
once NA TRBJ1-2 TRBV2 CASSVANNYGYTF TGTGCCAGCAGTGTAGCAAATAACTATGGCTACACCTTC
NA NA TRBJ2-5 TRBV7-9 CASSEALTETQYF TGTGCCAGCAGCGAGGCCCTGACGGAGACCCAGTACTTC
NA NA TRBJ2-1 TRBV4-2 CASSQDSLANNEQFF TGTGCCAGCAGCCAAGATAGCTTAGCGAACAATGAGCAGTTCTTC
NA NA TRBJ2-1 TRBV11-2 CASSLAGGPYNEQFF TGTGCCAGCAGCTTAGCCGGGGGTCCCTACAATGAGCAGTTCTTC
NA TRBD1 TRBJ1-2 TRBV5-6 CASSLGKGTAFRVNYGYTF TGTGCCAGCAGCTTGGGGAAGGGGACAGCGTTCAGGGTTAACTATGGCTACACCTTC
NA NA TRBJ2-7 TRBV30 CAWSVGTYEQYF TGTGCCTGGAGTGTAGGAACCTACGAGCAGTACTTC
NA NA TRBJ1-2 TRBV6-1 CASAGYGYTF TGTGCCAGCGCGGGTTATGGCTACACCTTC
NA NA TRBJ1-1 TRBV30 CAWSWFSTEAFF TGTGCCTGGAGTTGGTTTAGCACTGAAGCTTTCTTT
NA NA TRBJ2-5 TRBV7-9 CASSSWGAARRETQYF TGTGCCAGCAGCTCCTGGGGAGCGGCAAGGAGGGAGACCCAGTACTTC
NA NA TRBJ2-5 TRBV7-8 CASSLATPETQYF TGTGCCAGCAGCTTAGCAACGCCGGAGACCCAGTACTTC